Each of the 9 T cell receptor beta chains below was sequenced from the same sample in a study of OX40 agonist ivuxolimab in advanced cancers. Clones were read by immunoSEQ multiplex PCR, and TCRdb kept only the in-frame ones, dropping some. There are over 150,000 clones in the sample; 85% to 95% occur only once, and 0.31% lies in the top ten. This specimen consisted of CD4+ or CD8+ T cells sorted from blood, obtained in a trial of the OX40 agonist ivuxolimab. The source of these receptors is an adult with an advanced solid tumor such as melanoma, head and neck, liver or kidney cancer.

The rearrangement links TRBV10-2 to TRBJ1-4; the match to TRBD1 covers 7 bases. Germline values: CDR1 WSHSY, CDR2 SAAADI. V shed 4 bases and J 1 base; nucleotides not matched to a gene: 3. The CDR3 runs to 15 residues. The CDR3 region has the DNA TGCGCCAGCAGTGCGAACAGGGGAACTAATGAAAAACTGTTTTTT. Its translation: CASSANRGTNEKLFF.

This chain links TRBV5-6 with TRBJ1-5; TRBD1 matches 8 bases. The J segment lost 4 bases and the V segment lost 3 bases, leaving 6 bases of the junction unmatched. Germline CDR1 and CDR2: SGHDT and YYEEEE. CDR3 length equals 15 residues. In DNA, the CDR3 is TGTGCCAGCAGCTCTCGGACAGGGTCGAATCAGCCCCAGCATTTT. Amino acids: CASSSRTGSNQPQHF.

This CDR3 is CASSVDRLNTEAFF. In nucleotides, the CDR3 is TGTGCCAGTAGTGTTGACAGGCTGAACACTGAAGCTTTCTTT. The chain has TRBV19 and TRBJ1-1; D is perhaps TRBD1 (6 bases). Trimming stripped 5 bases from V and 0 bases from J, with 10 bases between. Germline CDR1 and CDR2: LNHDA and SQIVND (reference sequence). This CDR3 spans 14 amino acids.

The rearrangement joins TRBV5-1 to TRBJ2-3; 11 nucleotides align to TRBD2. J gave up 6 bases and V 0 bases, and 3 bases lay outside the gene matches. CDR1 is SGHRS and CDR2 is YFSETQ in the germline V gene. The CDR3 runs 15 residues. CDR3 sequence (DNA): TGCGCCAGCAGCTTGGGACTAGCGGGGTGGGATACGCAGTATTTT. Translated, it gives CASSLGLAGWDTQYF.

J is TRBJ1-1 and V is TRBV7-8; 9 bases align to TRBD1. The trim removed 0 bases at V and 4 bases at J, leaving 0 bases unmatched. Germline CDR1 and CDR2: SGHVS and FQNEAQ. The CDR3 loop spans 14 amino acids. CDR3 sequence: CASSLATGGTEAFF. DNA of the CDR3: TGTGCCAGCAGCTTAGCGACAGGGGGCACTGAAGCTTTCTTT.

The chain joins TRBV28 to TRBJ2-1, with D perhaps matching TRBD1 (6 bases). V lost 7 bases to trimming and J lost 7 bases, with 11 bases between them. CDR3 size: 12 residues. Germline V gene sequence: CDR1 MDHEN, CDR2 SYDVKM. Written as DNA, the CDR3 is TGTGCCAGCAAGGCAGGGGAGAATGAGCAGTTCTTC. It specifies CASKAGENEQFF.

The rearrangement links TRBV11-3 to TRBJ2-2; either TRBD1 or TRBD2 may fit D (5 bases each). From germline, CDR1 is SGHNT and CDR2 YENEEA. The CDR3 extends over 14 amino acids. V lost 0 bases and J 6 bases, leaving 8 bases between the germline ends. The CDR3 sequence: CASSLDLGAGELFF. The CDR3 DNA is TGTGCCAGCAGCTTAGATCTGGGGGCCGGGGAGCTGTTTTTT. Filled out from reference TRBV11-3 and TRBJ2-2, the complete variable domain reads EAGVVQSPRYKIIEKKQPVAFWCNPISGHNTLYWYLQNLGQGPELLIRYENEEAVDDSQLPKDRFSAERLKGVDSTLKIQPAELGDSAVYLCASSLDLGAGELFFGEGSRLTVL.

V gene TRBV5-6 combines with J gene TRBJ2-6, with D possibly TRBD1 on 6 matching bases. Germline V gene data show CDR1 as SGHDT and CDR2 as YYEEEE. This CDR3 has 17 amino acids. With 4 bases removed from V and 0 bases from J, the gap between germline ends came to 14 bases. The CDR3 coding sequence is TGTGCCAGCAGCGTTGGGACATCTAGCTCTGGGGCCAACGTCCTGACTTTC. Translation gives CASSVGTSSSGANVLTF.

The chain uses TRBV18 and TRBJ2-3, with 8 bases fitting TRBD2. From germline, CDR1 is KGHSH and CDR2 LQKENI. The CDR3 has 17 amino acids. V lost 0 bases, J lost 3 bases, and 8 bases stayed unmatched. The CDR3 region has the DNA TGTGCCAGCTCACCACCCAACGGGGGGGCCGGTACAGATACGCAGTATTTT. Translation gives CASSPPNGGAGTDTQYF. Full variable domain (remainder filled in from reference TRBV18 and TRBJ2-3): NAGVMQNPRHLVRRRGQEARLRCSPMKGHSHVYWYRQLPEEGLKFMVYLQKENIIDESGMPKERFSAEFPKEGPSILRIQQVVRGDSAAYFCASSPPNGGAGTDTQYFGPGTRLTVL.